The 22 T cell receptor beta chains listed next were all sequenced from one sample in a study of cytomegalovirus exposure and HLA in healthy donors. The PCR had 60 Vbeta and 13 Jbeta primers. Clones were read by immunoSEQ multiplex PCR, and TCRdb kept only the in-frame ones, dropping some. This sample has 150,000 to 200,000 clones, with 70% to 80% found just once. Sequences were obtained from PBMCs. These receptors all stem from a man aged 45-65 years in good health and CMV-seropositive.

This chain uses TRBV15 with TRBJ2-3; 8 bases map to TRBD2. The length of the CDR3 is 14 residues. The germline V gene encodes CDR1 LNHNV and CDR2 YYDKDF (reference sequence). V shed 1 base and J 5 bases; nucleotides not matched to a gene: 2. CDR3 amino acids: CATSRAAGEDTQYF. CDR3 nucleotide sequence: TGTGCCACCAGCAGAGCAGCGGGGGAAGATACGCAGTATTTT.

This clone was observed a few times. The CDR3 DNA sequence: TGTGCCTGGAGTCAAACAGGGGCCGGGGAGCTGTTTTTT. Encoded protein: CAWSQTGAGELFF. V is TRBV30 and J is TRBJ2-2; 7 nucleotides match TRBD1. CDR1 and CDR2 (germline): GTSNPN, SVGIG (reference sequence). The V gene end was trimmed by 2 bases and the J gene end by 6 bases; junction bases not matched to a gene: 3. The CDR3 runs to 13 residues. The complete variable domain, with remaining parts taken from reference TRBV30 and TRBJ2-2, reads SQTIHQWPATLVQPVGSPLSLECTVEGTSNPNLYWYRQAAGRGLQLLFYSVGIGQISSEVPQNLSASRPQDRQFILSSKKLLLSDSGFYLCAWSQTGAGELFFGEGSRLTVL.

This CDR3 is CASSLAGVRGPKNEQFF. The CDR3 bases are TGCGCCAGCAGCTTGGCCGGGGTCAGGGGGCCTAAAAATGAGCAGTTCTTC. V usage is TRBV5-1 and J usage is TRBJ2-1, with 8 nucleotides matching TRBD1. In germline, CDR1 is SGHRS, CDR2 YFSETQ. The CDR3 consists of 17 residues. The V gene end was trimmed by 0 bases and the J gene end by 7 bases; junction bases not matched to a gene: 12.

This chain connects TRBV5-1 to TRBJ2-1; 10 bases are a match to TRBD2. CDR1 is SGHRS, CDR2 YFSETQ, per germline. The CDR3 totals 14 residues. Trimming cost V 4 bases and J 8 bases; bases outside gene matches: 6. The CDR3 protein is CASSRALAGDEQFF. The CDR3 DNA follows: TGCGCCAGCAGCCGGGCGCTAGCGGGGGATGAGCAGTTCTTC.

This clone appeared a few times. This chain uses TRBV7-2 with TRBJ2-3; D is unresolved. With 5 bases removed from V and 2 bases from J, the gap between germline ends came to 5 bases. Germline CDR1 is SGHTA and CDR2 is FQGNSA. The CDR3 is 12 amino acids. The CDR3 DNA reads as TGTGCCAGCAGCCTCCTCACAGATACGCAGTATTTT. Its translation is CASSLLTDTQYF.

DNA for the CDR3: TGTGCCTGGGGGAGGGTGGGCTATGGCTACACCTTC. This gives the protein CAWGRVGYGYTF. The V call is TRBV30, the J call TRBJ1-2; D unresolved. The CDR3 consists of 12 residues. Germline CDR1 reads GTSNPN; CDR2 reads SVGIG (reference sequence). V was pared by 5 bases and J by 4 bases, with 11 bases between.

V is TRBV12-5 and J is TRBJ2-1, with 8 bases fitting TRBD2. The ends lost 6 bases at V and 0 bases at J; junction bases unmatched: 10. CDR1 and CDR2 from the germline V gene are LGHNT and FRNRAP. The CDR3 loop spans 17 amino acids. CDR3 nucleotide sequence: TGTGCTAGTGGCACCCGAATAGCGGGAACCTCCTACAATGAGCAGTTCTTC. Translated: CASGTRIAGTSYNEQFF.

This clone was found a few times. The rearrangement uses TRBV19 and TRBJ2-7; the match to TRBD2 covers 7 bases. CDR3 length equals 15 residues. J gave up 1 base and V 1 base, and 4 bases lay outside the gene matches. Per germline, CDR1 LNHDA and CDR2 SQIVND (reference sequence). The DNA for the CDR3 is TGTGCCAGTAGTATAGGGAGCGGGGTGTCCTACGAGCAGTACTTC. This encodes CASSIGSGVSYEQYF.

CDR3 coding DNA: TGTGCCAGCAGCTCCGGCTTAGCGGGAACCACAGATACGCAGTATTTT. This translates into CASSSGLAGTTDTQYF. The chain has TRBV11-2 and TRBJ2-3, with TRBD2 matching 8 bases. Germline lookup yields CDR1 SGHAT and CDR2 FQNNGV. CDR3 length: 16 amino acids. The J segment lost 2 bases and the V segment lost 4 bases, leaving 8 bases of the junction unmatched.

The chain uses TRBV4-1 and TRBJ2-3; the match to TRBD1 covers 8 bases. The germline CDR1 and CDR2 sequences are MGHRA and YSYEKL. V dropped 0 bases and J dropped 3; count of bases not matched to a gene: 2. The CDR3 length is 15 residues. DNA of the CDR3: TGCGCCAGCAGCCAAGACAGGGGGCGTACAGATACGCAGTATTTT. The encoded protein is CASSQDRGRTDTQYF.

The genes are TRBV18 and TRBJ1-1, with TRBD1 identical over 8 bases. CDR3 length: 13 residues. Germline V gene data show CDR1 as KGHSH and CDR2 as LQKENI. The J segment lost 3 bases and the V segment lost 6 bases, leaving 3 bases of the junction unmatched. The CDR3 DNA reads as TGTGCCAGCTCCTCGGACAGGGACACTGAAGCTTTCTTT. Its protein product is CASSSDRDTEAFF.

In its sample, this clone was seen once. V gene TRBV19 combines with J gene TRBJ1-5, with a possible D match to TRBD1 (5 bases). Germline V gene sequence: CDR1 LNHDA, CDR2 SQIVND (reference sequence). The V gene lost 5 bases and the J gene lost 1 base, with 15 bases spanning the gap. The CDR3 runs to 16 residues. CDR3: CASSQEGVSSNQPQHF. CDR3 DNA sequence: TGTGCCAGTAGTCAAGAAGGGGTTTCGAGCAATCAGCCCCAGCATTTT.

The chain joins TRBV5-1 to TRBJ1-2; weak D call: TRBD1 (5 bases). Deletions cut 0 bases from V and 6 bases from J, with 9 bases between. CDR1 is SGHRS and CDR2 is YFSETQ in the germline V gene. There are 13 residues in the CDR3. The chain's CDR3 is CASSLGQSNGYTF. The CDR3 DNA reads TGCGCCAGCAGCTTGGGACAGTCAAATGGCTACACCTTC.

This chain connects TRBV28 to TRBJ1-2, with 8 nucleotides matching TRBD1. V was pared by 1 base and J by 8 bases, with 9 bases of the junction left unmatched. This CDR3 region has 15 residues. Looked up from germline, CDR1 is MDHEN and CDR2 is SYDVKM. The CDR3 region has the DNA TGTGCCAGCAGTTTATCGGGCCAGGGGGCCCGGGGCTACACCTTC. It codes for CASSLSGQGARGYTF.

This chain uses TRBV10-2 with TRBJ1-1; D is unclear. The CDR3 loop spans 11 amino acids. From germline, CDR1 is WSHSY and CDR2 SAAADI. V was shortened by 4 bases and J by 8 bases, with 8 bases between the two germline ends. The CDR3 coding sequence is TGCGCCAGCAGTGGGCAGTTAGAAGCTTTCTTT. Translated, it gives CASSGQLEAFF.

The chain carries TRBV12-5 and TRBJ1-5; D gene uncertain. Trimming removed 5 bases from V and 5 bases from J, with 7 bases in between. CDR1 and CDR2 (germline): LGHNT, FRNRAP. This CDR3 comprises 12 residues. The chain's CDR3 is CASGVQDQPQHF. CDR3 bases: TGTGCTAGTGGTGTCCAGGATCAGCCCCAGCATTTT.

As to this clone: The junction and the germline gene differ at one end; a read error may be behind it. V and J are TRBV14 and TRBJ2-1; D is perhaps TRBD2 (6 bases). Germline V gene lookup returns CDR1 SGHDN and CDR2 FVKESK. The CDR3 totals 13 residues. The CDR3 region has the DNA TGTGCCAGCAGTCAAGTGAGGAGGGATGAGCAGTTCTTC. Translating it yields CASSQVRRDEQFF. The entire variable domain, with the rest obtained from reference TRBV14 and TRBJ2-1, is as follows: EAGVTQFPSHSVIEKGQTVTLRCDPISGHDNLYWYRRVMGKEIKFLLHFVKESKQDESGMPNNRFLAERTGGTYSTLKVQPAELEDSGVYFCASSQVRRDEQFFGPGTRLTVL.

This clone appeared a few times. This sequence joins TRBV4-1 and TRBJ2-7, with 7 positions matching TRBD1. V trimming: 1 base; J trimming: 2 bases; junction bases outside the gene matches: 5. This CDR3 spans 15 amino acids. Germline assignment: CDR1 MGHRA and CDR2 YSYEKL. The CDR3 loop reads CASSQGRDSPYEQYF. The CDR3 bases are TGCGCCAGCAGCCAAGGTAGGGACAGCCCCTACGAGCAGTACTTC.

The J gene is TRBJ1-1, the V gene TRBV6-5, with D maybe TRBD1 (6 bases). This CDR3 has 16 amino acids. V shed 2 bases and J shed 0 bases, with 13 bases lying between them. Germline assignment: CDR1 MNHEY and CDR2 SVGAGI. In DNA form, the CDR3 reads TGTGCCAGCAGTTACGAAGGGGGAGGGTTGAACACTGAAGCTTTCTTT. This encodes CASSYEGGGLNTEAFF.

V and J are TRBV4-1 and TRBJ1-3; 11 positions match TRBD1. CDR1 and CDR2 from the germline V gene are MGHRA and YSYEKL. The length of the CDR3 is 15 residues. With V trimmed by 4 bases and J by 4 bases, 3 bases remained unmatched. For the CDR3, the DNA is TGCGCCAGCAGCCTCCGGACAGGGGGCGGAAACACCATATATTTT. Protein sequence: CASSLRTGGGNTIYF.

V usage is TRBV5-1 and J usage is TRBJ2-1, with 9 nucleotides matching TRBD2. J gave up 0 bases and V 5 bases, and 3 bases lay outside the gene matches. The CDR3 covers 15 residues. Germline CDR1 is SGHRS and CDR2 is YFSETQ. The CDR3 loop is CASSLAGYSYNEQFF. In DNA form, the CDR3 reads TGCGCCAGCAGTCTAGCGGGGTACTCCTACAATGAGCAGTTCTTC.

This clone was detected only once. The rearrangement uses TRBV9 and TRBJ2-2; 8 bases are a match to TRBD2. This CDR3 spans 15 amino acids. V was pared by 0 bases and J by 5 bases, with 3 bases of the junction left unmatched. CDR1 SGDLS and CDR2 YYNGEE come from the germline V gene. Here the CDR3 reads CASSVAGLVTGELFF. The CDR3 DNA reads TGTGCCAGCAGCGTAGCGGGACTAGTTACCGGGGAGCTGTTTTTT.